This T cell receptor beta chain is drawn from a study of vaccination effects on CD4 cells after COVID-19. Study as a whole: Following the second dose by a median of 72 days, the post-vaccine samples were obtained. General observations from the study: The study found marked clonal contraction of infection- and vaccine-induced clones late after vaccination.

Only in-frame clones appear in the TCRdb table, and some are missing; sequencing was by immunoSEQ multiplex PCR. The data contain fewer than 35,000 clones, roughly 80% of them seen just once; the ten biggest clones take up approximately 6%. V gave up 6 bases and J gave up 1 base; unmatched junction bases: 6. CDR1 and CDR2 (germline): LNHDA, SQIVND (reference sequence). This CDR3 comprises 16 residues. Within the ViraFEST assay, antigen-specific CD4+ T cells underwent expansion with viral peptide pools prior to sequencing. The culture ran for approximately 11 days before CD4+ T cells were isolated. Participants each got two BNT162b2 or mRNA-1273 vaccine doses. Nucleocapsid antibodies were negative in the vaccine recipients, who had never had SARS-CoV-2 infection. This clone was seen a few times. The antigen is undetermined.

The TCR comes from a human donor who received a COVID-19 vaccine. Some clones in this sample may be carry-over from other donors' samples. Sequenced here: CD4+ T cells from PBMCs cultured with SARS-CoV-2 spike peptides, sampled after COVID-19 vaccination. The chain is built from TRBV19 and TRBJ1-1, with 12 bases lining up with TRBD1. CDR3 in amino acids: CASRSGTGGRNTEAFF. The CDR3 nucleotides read TGTGCCAGTAGATCCGGGACAGGGGGCCGGAACACTGAAGCTTTCTTT.